This TCR beta chain is from a study of OX40 agonist ivuxolimab in advanced cancers. Study as a whole: Dose-escalation patients were diagnosed with hepatocellular carcinoma, melanoma, renal cell cancer or head and neck cancer.

Germline V lookup: CDR1 MNHEY, CDR2 SMNVEV (reference sequence). The CDR3 is made up of 16 amino acids. The V gene lost 3 bases and the J gene lost 9 bases, with 18 bases spanning the gap. Measured with immunoSEQ multiplex PCR; TCRdb has only the in-frame clones, and not every one. The sample holds approximately 70,000 clones, more than 65% seen once. The clonotype originates from an adult with an advanced solid tumor such as melanoma, head and neck, liver or kidney cancer. The specimen was CD4+ or CD8+ T cells sorted from blood, collected in a trial of the OX40 agonist ivuxolimab. The chain employs TRBV27 and TRBJ1-6; TRBD1 might be the D (6 bases). The CDR3 coding sequence is TGTGCCAGCAGTTTTAACAGGGAGGATATTACTTCACCCCTCCACTTT. It encodes CASSFNREDITSPLHF.